Following are 21 T cell receptor beta chains from one sample sequenced in a study of radiation and T cells in renal cell carcinoma. Described time point: blood 2 weeks post-SBRT. Treatment denoted: 15 Gy SBRT to primary tumor, nephrectomy 4 weeks later. Assay used: immunoSEQ multiplex PCR; TCRdb lists only in-frame clones, some missing. There are some 120,000 clones in the sample; around 81% occur only once, and 5.8% lies in the top ten. The source was blood, collected from a patient whose treatment included radiotherapy and nephrectomy. Every receptor here comes from a man aged 45-65 years with renal cell carcinoma.

The chain recombines TRBV28 with TRBJ2-2, with 7 bases lining up with TRBD2. CDR1 MDHEN and CDR2 SYDVKM come from the germline V gene. The CDR3 is 16 residues long. V dropped 1 base and J dropped 1; count of bases not matched to a gene: 3. The CDR3 coding sequence is TGTGCCAGCAGTTTATACGCTAGCGGGAACACCGGGGAGCTGTTTTTT. This translates into CASSLYASGNTGELFF.

The rearrangement uses TRBV6-4 and TRBJ1-1; D is unresolved. V was shortened by 9 bases and J by 1 base, with 12 bases between the two germline ends. The CDR3 is 13 residues long. Germline CDR1 and CDR2: MRHNA and SNTAGT. CDR3 sequence: CARRNRENTEAFF. CDR3 nucleotide sequence: TGTGCCAGGCGGAACAGAGAGAACACTGAAGCTTTCTTT.

The rearrangement joins TRBV7-9 to TRBJ2-3; the match to TRBD2 covers 8 bases. Germline V lookup: CDR1 SEHNR, CDR2 FQNEAQ (reference sequence). Trimming took 6 bases from V and 2 from J; bases not matched to a gene: 4. This CDR3 contains 14 residues. As DNA, the CDR3 is TGTGCCAGCAGTACTAGCGGATTCACAGATACGCAGTATTTT. Its protein is CASSTSGFTDTQYF.

This chain uses TRBV4-3 with TRBJ2-7, with D unclear. The V end lost 0 bases, the J end lost 3 bases, and 6 bases lay between the germline ends. Germline-derived CDR1 and CDR2 are LGHNA and YSLEER. CDR3 length: 13 residues. DNA of the CDR3: TGCGCCAGCAGCCAAGAATTGGGCTACGAGCAGTACTTC. Translated, it gives CASSQELGYEQYF.

This clone has a single count. V and J are TRBV19 and TRBJ2-7, with TRBD1 matching over 8 bases. CDR1 LNHDA and CDR2 SQIVND come from the germline V gene (reference sequence). V was clipped by 3 bases and J by 2 bases; unmatched bases: 3. This CDR3 is built from 14 residues. Written as DNA, the CDR3 is TGTGCCAGTAGTATCTGGACAGGGACCTACGAGCAGTACTTC. This encodes CASSIWTGTYEQYF.

The gene calls are TRBV10-3 and TRBJ2-5; D might be TRBD1 (6 bases). The CDR3 is 16 residues long. Per germline, CDR1 ENHRY and CDR2 SYGVKD. Between the trimmed V and J ends, which lost 2 bases and 4 bases, there was a span of 17 bases. CDR3 in amino acids: CAISEPPQGKGETQYF. The CDR3 nucleotides read TGTGCCATCAGTGAGCCGCCACAGGGTAAGGGAGAGACCCAGTACTTC.

The chain combines TRBV11-1 with TRBJ2-2; weak D call: TRBD1 (5 bases). CDR3 length: 14 amino acids. V was cut by 3 bases and J by 3 bases, with 8 bases left in between. Per germline, CDR1 SGHAT and CDR2 FQDESV (reference sequence). For the CDR3, the DNA is TGTGCCAGCAGCTTGGGGCAGGACACCGGGGAGCTGTTTTTT. This sequence encodes CASSLGQDTGELFF.

The rearrangement links TRBV6-5 to TRBJ2-1; perhaps D is TRBD1 or TRBD2 (6 bases each). V was pared by 3 bases and J by 6 bases, with 15 bases between. Germline CDR1 MNHEY, CDR2 SVGAGI. This CDR3 spans 15 amino acids. CDR3: CASSYQPGAVNEQFF. CDR3 sequence (DNA): TGTGCCAGCAGTTATCAACCGGGGGCGGTCAATGAGCAGTTCTTC.

The chain employs TRBV28 and TRBJ1-2; a possible D gene is TRBD1 (6 bases). Trimming removed 2 bases at V and 2 bases at J, with 21 bases between. The CDR3 loop spans 18 amino acids. Germline CDR1 reads MDHEN; CDR2 reads SYDVKM. The CDR3 here is CASSLRGRQAKLNYGYTF. CDR3 in DNA: TGTGCCAGCAGTTTAAGGGGTAGACAGGCTAAACTAAACTATGGCTACACCTTC.

V gene TRBV18 combines with J gene TRBJ1-3; D is unclear. Trimming stripped 3 bases from V and 0 bases from J, with 3 bases between. From germline, CDR1 is KGHSH and CDR2 LQKENI. CDR3 length: 13 amino acids. The CDR3 coding sequence is TGTGCCAGCTCACCGGGCTCTGGAAACACCATATATTTT. This translates into CASSPGSGNTIYF.

The chain has TRBV7-9 and TRBJ1-4; TRBD1 is a possible D gene (5 bases). The germline V gene has CDR1 SEHNR and CDR2 FQNEAQ (reference sequence). Trimming took off 1 base at V and 8 bases at J, with 8 bases between the two ends. This CDR3 is built from 13 residues. The CDR3, as DNA: TGTGCCAGCAGCTTAGACGGGGCCGAAAAACTGTTTTTT. It translates to CASSLDGAEKLFF.

The chain combines TRBV19 with TRBJ2-2; D gene ambiguous. CDR3 length: 14 residues. Trimming left V 5 bases short and J 5 bases short, with 12 bases between. The germline V gene encodes CDR1 LNHDA and CDR2 SQIVND (reference sequence). CDR3 sequence (DNA): TGTGCCAGTAGTTCCCAGACCTGGACCGGGGAGCTGTTTTTT. This codes for CASSSQTWTGELFF. Combining the CDR3 with reference TRBV19 and TRBJ2-2 gives the whole variable domain DGGITQSPKYLFRKEGQNVTLSCEQNLNHDAMYWYRQDPGQGLRLIYYSQIVNDFQKGDIAEGYSVSREKKESFPLTVTSAQKNPTAFYLCASSSQTWTGELFFGEGSRLTVL.

J is TRBJ1-4 and V is TRBV14; D gene unclear. Germline V gene sequence: CDR1 SGHDN, CDR2 FVKESK. This CDR3 is 13 amino acids long. Trimming removed 3 bases from V and 5 bases from J, with 7 bases in between. CDR3 nucleotides: TGTGCCAGCAGCCAGGGCGCGAATGAAAAACTGTTTTTT. Its protein is CASSQGANEKLFF.

The V call is TRBV7-6, the J call TRBJ1-1, with D hard to call. Germline CDR1 SGHVS, CDR2 FNYEAQ. V lost 0 bases and J 1 base, leaving 6 bases between the germline ends. The CDR3 loop spans 14 amino acids. This chain's CDR3 is CASSLATGNTEAFF. DNA of the CDR3: TGTGCCAGCAGCTTAGCGACCGGGAACACTGAAGCTTTCTTT. Full variable domain (remainder filled in from reference TRBV7-6 and TRBJ1-1): GAGVSQSPRYKVTKRGQDVALRCDPISGHVSLYWYRQALGQGPEFLTYFNYEAQQDKSGLPNDRFSAERPEGSISTLTIQRTEQRDSAMYRCASSLATGNTEAFFGQGTRLTVV.

The V and J genes are TRBV19 and TRBJ1-1; D uncertain. V was cut by 9 bases and J by 8 bases, with 13 bases left in between. This CDR3 comprises 11 residues. Germline V gene lookup returns CDR1 LNHDA and CDR2 SQIVND (reference sequence). The CDR3 DNA reads as TGTGCCAGCGCACAGCGATCCGAAGCTTTCTTT. Protein: CASAQRSEAFF. Filled out from reference TRBV19 and TRBJ1-1, the complete variable domain reads DGGITQSPKYLFRKEGQNVTLSCEQNLNHDAMYWYRQDPGQGLRLIYYSQIVNDFQKGDIAEGYSVSREKKESFPLTVTSAQKNPTAFYLCASAQRSEAFFGQGTRLTVV.

The chain couples TRBV5-4 to TRBJ2-1; 9 positions match TRBD1. Germline V gene lookup returns CDR1 SGHNT and CDR2 YYREEE (reference sequence). V dropped 3 bases and J dropped 5; count of bases not matched to a gene: 12. The CDR3 covers 17 residues. CDR3 loop: CASSSAPGQGPNNEQFF. CDR3 sequence (DNA): TGTGCCAGCAGCTCGGCTCCGGGACAGGGCCCGAACAATGAGCAGTTCTTC.

The chain links TRBV5-4 to TRBJ2-3; TRBD2 agrees at 7 bases. Trimming cost V 3 bases and J 0 bases; bases outside gene matches: 10. Germline CDR1 and CDR2: SGHNT and YYREEE (reference sequence). The CDR3 length is 17 residues. CDR3 in DNA: TGTGCCAGCAGCTCCAGCAGCGCGGGAGATAGCACAGATACGCAGTATTTT. As protein: CASSSSSAGDSTDTQYF.

The V and J genes are TRBV5-4 and TRBJ1-1, with unresolved D. There are 13 residues in the CDR3. The ends were cut back, 5 bases at V and 4 bases at J, with 12 bases in the middle. The germline V gene encodes CDR1 SGHNT and CDR2 YYREEE (reference sequence). The CDR3, as DNA: TGTGCCAGCAGTCGATATTTTGGCACTGAAGCTTTCTTT. Its translation: CASSRYFGTEAFF.

The CDR3 DNA reads TGTGCCAGTAGTATGACCTTTCAAGGGGGGGCCGGTGAAAAACTGTTTTTT. The encoded protein is CASSMTFQGGAGEKLFF. V gene TRBV19 combines with J gene TRBJ1-4; maybe TRBD1 (6 bases). V lost 3 bases, J lost 7 bases, and 21 bases lay in between. This CDR3 comprises 17 residues. CDR1 is LNHDA and CDR2 is SQIVND in the germline V gene (reference sequence). Combining the CDR3 with reference TRBV19 and TRBJ1-4 gives the whole variable domain DGGITQSPKYLFRKEGQNVTLSCEQNLNHDAMYWYRQDPGQGLRLIYYSQIVNDFQKGDIAEGYSVSREKKESFPLTVTSAQKNPTAFYLCASSMTFQGGAGEKLFFGSGTQLSVL.

This chain links TRBV5-1 with TRBJ1-1; the D gene is possibly TRBD1 (5 bases). The V end was cut by 0 bases, the J end by 1 base, with 13 bases between. This CDR3 comprises 16 residues. Germline lookup yields CDR1 SGHRS and CDR2 YFSETQ. The CDR3 coding sequence is TGCGCCAGCAGCTTGGGGCCACAGGACCAGAACACTGAAGCTTTCTTT. Its protein product is CASSLGPQDQNTEAFF. Complete variable domain (other parts from reference TRBV5-1 and TRBJ1-1): KAGVTQTPRYLIKTRGQQVTLSCSPISGHRSVSWYQQTPGQGLQFLFEYFSETQRNKGNFPGRFSGRQFSNSRSEMNVSTLELGDSALYLCASSLGPQDQNTEAFFGQGTRLTVV.

The chain couples TRBV5-6 to TRBJ2-1; D is undetermined. CDR3 length equals 15 residues. Per germline, CDR1 SGHDT and CDR2 YYEEEE. With 4 bases removed from V and 7 bases from J, the gap between germline ends came to 18 bases. CDR3 protein: CASSGLLQAINEQFF. The DNA of the CDR3 is TGTGCCAGCAGCGGCCTCCTGCAGGCCATAAATGAGCAGTTCTTC.